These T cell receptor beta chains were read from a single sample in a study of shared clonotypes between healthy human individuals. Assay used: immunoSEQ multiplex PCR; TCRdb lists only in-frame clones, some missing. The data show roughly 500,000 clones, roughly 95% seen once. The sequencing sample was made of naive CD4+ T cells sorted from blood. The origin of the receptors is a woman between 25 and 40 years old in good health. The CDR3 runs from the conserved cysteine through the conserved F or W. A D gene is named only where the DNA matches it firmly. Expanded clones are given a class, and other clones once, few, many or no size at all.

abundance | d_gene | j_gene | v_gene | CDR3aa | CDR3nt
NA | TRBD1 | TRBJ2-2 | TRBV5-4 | CASSLAGTADTGELFF | TGTGCCAGCAGCTTGGCTGGGACAGCGGACACCGGGGAGCTGTTTTTT
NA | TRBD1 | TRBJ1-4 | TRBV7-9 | CASSQQQGGGEKLFF | TGTGCCAGCAGCCAGCAACAGGGGGGAGGTGAAAAACTGTTTTTT
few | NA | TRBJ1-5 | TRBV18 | CASSPVGNQPQHF | TGTGCCAGCTCACCGGTGGGGAATCAGCCCCAGCATTTT
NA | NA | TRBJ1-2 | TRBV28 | CAGGRSIGSPNGYTF | TGTGCCGGCGGACGGAGTATCGGCTCGCCGAATGGCTACACCTTC
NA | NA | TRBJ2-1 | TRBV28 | CASKGGSYNEQFF | TGTGCCAGCAAGGGGGGCAGCTACAATGAGCAGTTCTTC
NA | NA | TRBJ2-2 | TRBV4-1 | CASSQQGQQTGELFF | TGCGCCAGCAGCCAACAGGGTCAGCAAACCGGGGAGCTGTTTTTT
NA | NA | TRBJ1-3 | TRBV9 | CASSVASAGTGNTIYF | TGTGCCAGCAGCGTAGCGTCAGCGGGGACGGGAAACACCATATATTTT
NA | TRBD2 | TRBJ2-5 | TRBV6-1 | CASSERTSGSGETQYF | TGTGCCAGCAGTGAGAGGACTAGCGGGAGTGGGGAGACCCAGTACTTC
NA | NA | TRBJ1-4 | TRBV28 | CASIAPGPTDNEKLFF | TGTGCCAGCATAGCTCCAGGGCCAACCGATAATGAAAAACTGTTTTTT
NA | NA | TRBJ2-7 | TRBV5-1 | CASSLAGPGDTYEQYF | TGCGCCAGCAGCTTGGCCGGGCCAGGGGACACCTACGAGCAGTACTTC
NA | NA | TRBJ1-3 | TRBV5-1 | CASSSEPGNTIYF | TGCGCCAGCAGCTCCGAACCCGGAAACACCATATATTTT
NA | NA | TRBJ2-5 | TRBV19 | CASSIRWQETQYF | TGTGCCAGTAGTATACGGTGGCAAGAGACCCAGTACTTC
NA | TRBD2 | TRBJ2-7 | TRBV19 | CASKGSGTYEQYF | TGTGCCAGTAAGGGAAGCGGGACCTACGAGCAGTACTTC
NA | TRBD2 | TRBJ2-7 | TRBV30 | CAWSTGLARKNEQYF | TGTGCCTGGAGTACCGGACTAGCGAGGAAGAACGAGCAGTACTTC
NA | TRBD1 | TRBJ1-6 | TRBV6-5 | CASSLGQGYNSPLHF | TGTGCCAGCAGTCTTGGACAGGGGTATAATTCACCCCTCCACTTT
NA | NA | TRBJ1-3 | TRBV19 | CASSTRTPSSGNTIYF | TGTGCCAGTAGTACAAGGACACCGTCCTCTGGAAACACCATATATTTT
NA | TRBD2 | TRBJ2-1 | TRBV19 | CASSISSGSLTSYNEQFF | TGTGCCAGTAGTATCAGTAGCGGGAGTCTAACCTCCTACAATGAGCAGTTCTTC
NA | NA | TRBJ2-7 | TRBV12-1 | CASIILAGGSGEQYF | TGTGCCAGCATTATACTAGCGGGAGGATCGGGCGAGCAGTACTTC
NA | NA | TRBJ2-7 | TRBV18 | CASSPGVATFSYEQYF | TGTGCCAGCTCCCCAGGGGTAGCGACCTTCTCCTACGAGCAGTACTTC
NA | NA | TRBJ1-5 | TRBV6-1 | CASSEQGSNQPQHF | TGTGCCAGCAGTGAACAGGGGAGCAATCAGCCCCAGCATTTT
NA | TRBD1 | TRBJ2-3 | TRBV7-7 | CASSRNTGGDTQYF | TGTGCCAGCAGCCGGAACACAGGGGGAGATACGCAGTATTTT
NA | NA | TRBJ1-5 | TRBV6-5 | CASRLTARSNQPQHF | TGTGCCAGCAGATTGACAGCGAGGAGCAATCAGCCCCAGCATTTT
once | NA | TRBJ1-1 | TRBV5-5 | CASSLVWDTEAFF | TGTGCCAGCAGCTTGGTGTGGGACACTGAAGCTTTCTTT
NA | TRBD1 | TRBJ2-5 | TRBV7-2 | CASRRNSGTGKETQYF | TGTGCCAGCAGGCGCAACAGCGGGACAGGGAAAGAGACCCAGTACTTC
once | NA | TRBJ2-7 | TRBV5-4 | CASSLGGARSLYEQYF | TGTGCCAGCAGCTTGGGAGGGGCCCGGTCGCTATACGAGCAGTACTTC
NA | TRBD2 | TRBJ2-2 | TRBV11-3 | CASSSGRLAGTNTGELFF | TGTGCCAGCAGCTCCGGGCGTTTAGCGGGGACGAACACCGGGGAGCTGTTTTTT
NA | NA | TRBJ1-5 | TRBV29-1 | CSVRGQNSNQPQHF | TGCAGCGTCCGAGGACAGAATAGCAATCAGCCCCAGCATTTT
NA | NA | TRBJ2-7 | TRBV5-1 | CASSLGTIEGVYEQYF | TGCGCCAGCAGCTTGGGGACCATTGAGGGAGTTTACGAGCAGTACTTC